This record looks at one T cell receptor beta chain sequence and its context. V trimming: 4 bases; J trimming: 3 bases; junction bases outside the gene matches: 10. CDR3 length equals 16 residues. Germline CDR1 and CDR2: SGDLS and YYNGEE. Sequencing used immunoSEQ multiplex PCR; TCRdb keeps in-frame clones, though not all of them. The sample contains 330,000 or so clones, around 87% of which appear only once. Residents of under 25 US areas, aged roughly 18 to 89 years, made up the participants. This sample stems from a study of blood T cell repertoires in COVID-19. Study-level background: PBMCs, B-cell-depleted T cells, or T cells provided the cDNA or gDNA that made up the material.

The sequenced sample was PBMCs or T cells enriched from blood (not recorded which). The TCR sequence derives from a man aged 35-49 years in a cohort exposed to, infected with or recovered from COVID-19 (not recorded which). The chain recombines TRBV9 with TRBJ1-1, with TRBD1 matching over 9 bases. The CDR3 region is CASSSRDRAIDTEAFF. In DNA form, the CDR3 reads TGTGCCAGCAGCTCCCGGGACAGGGCCATCGACACTGAAGCTTTCTTT.